These 4 T cell receptor beta chains came from one sample sequenced in a study of T-cell memory formation after mild COVID-19. TCRdb reprocessed the 5' RACE reads with MiXCR, giving one entry per CDR3 protein. This table holds approximately 400,000 distinct CDR3 sequences, more than 20% found once. The source material was PBMCs or a T cell subset sorted from them (not recorded which). These TCRs come from an adult woman who had mild COVID-19 (a few samples of this study predate the infection). Cell type and time point are not known.

This clonotype was recorded a few times. The chain has TRBV5-6 and TRBJ1-5, with D maybe TRBD1 (5 bases). The CDR3 runs 17 residues. V was pared by 4 bases and J by 3 bases, with 20 bases between. Germline CDR1 SGHDT, CDR2 YYEEEE. CDR3 sequence reads: CASSSLRGGLANQPQHF. The CDR3 region has the DNA TGTGCCAGCAGCAGTCTCCGTGGGGGACTAGCCAATCAGCCCCAGCATTTT.

This clonotype was observed a few times. The chain has TRBV4-3 and TRBJ2-2; D perhaps matches TRBD1 (5 bases). CDR3 length: 18 amino acids. Looked up from germline, CDR1 is LGHNA and CDR2 is YSLEER. The V end was cut by 0 bases, the J end by 4 bases, with 18 bases between. The chain's CDR3 is CASSQDKGGRATTGELFF. DNA of the CDR3: TGCGCCAGCAGCCAAGATAAAGGTGGCAGGGCGACCACCGGGGAGCTGTTTTTT.

The chain combines TRBV20-1 with TRBJ2-1, with 9 bases that match TRBD2. Germline V CDR1 and CDR2: DFQATT, SNEGSKA (reference sequence). Trimming removed 4 bases from V and 4 bases from J; junction bases left unmatched: 11. This CDR3 is 16 amino acids long. The CDR3 coding sequence is TGCAGTGCTATCAGTATTAGCGGGGGCGGTTACAATGAGCAGTTCTTC. It specifies CSAISISGGGYNEQFF.

V is TRBV12-3 or TRBV12-4 and J is TRBJ1-2; 9 bases match TRBD1. The CDR3 runs 14 residues. With V trimmed by 3 bases and J by 8 bases, 7 bases remained unmatched. The CDR3 DNA reads as TGTGCCAGCAGTTTTCGGGACAGGGCGAAGGGCTACACCTTC. It encodes CASSFRDRAKGYTF.